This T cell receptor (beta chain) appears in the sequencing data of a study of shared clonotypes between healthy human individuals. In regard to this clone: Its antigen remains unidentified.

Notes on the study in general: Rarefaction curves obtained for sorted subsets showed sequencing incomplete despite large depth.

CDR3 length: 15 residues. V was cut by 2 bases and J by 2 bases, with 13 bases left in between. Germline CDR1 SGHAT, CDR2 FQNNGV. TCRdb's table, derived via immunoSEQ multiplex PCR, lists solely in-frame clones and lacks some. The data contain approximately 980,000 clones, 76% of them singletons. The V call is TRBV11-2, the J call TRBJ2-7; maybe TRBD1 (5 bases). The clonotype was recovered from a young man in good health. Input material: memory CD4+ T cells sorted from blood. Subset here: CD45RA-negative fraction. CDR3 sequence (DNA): TGTGCCAGCAGCTTAAATGGGGCTGATCCCTACGAGCAGTACTTC. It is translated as CASSLNGADPYEQYF.